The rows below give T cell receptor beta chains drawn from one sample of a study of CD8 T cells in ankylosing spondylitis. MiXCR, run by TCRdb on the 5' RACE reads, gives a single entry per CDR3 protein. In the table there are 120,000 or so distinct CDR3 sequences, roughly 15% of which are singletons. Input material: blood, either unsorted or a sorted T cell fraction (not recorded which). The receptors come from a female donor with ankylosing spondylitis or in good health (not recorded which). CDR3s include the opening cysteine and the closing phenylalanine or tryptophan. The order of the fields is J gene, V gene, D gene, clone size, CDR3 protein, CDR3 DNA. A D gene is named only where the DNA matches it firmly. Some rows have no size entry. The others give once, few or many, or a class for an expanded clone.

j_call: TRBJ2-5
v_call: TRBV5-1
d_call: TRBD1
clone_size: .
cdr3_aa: CASSRGTGETQYF
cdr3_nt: TGCGCCAGCAGCCGGGGGACAGGAGAGACCCAGTACTTC

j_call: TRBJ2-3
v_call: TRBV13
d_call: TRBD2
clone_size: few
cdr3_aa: CASSLGTTSGGPLGDTQYF
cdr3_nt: TGTGCCAGCAGCTTAGGCACGACTAGCGGGGGGCCATTAGGAGATACGCAGTATTTT

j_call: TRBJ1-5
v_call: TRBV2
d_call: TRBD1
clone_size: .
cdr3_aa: CASSVEGAQPQHF
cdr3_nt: TGTGCCAGCAGTGTTGAGGGGGCCCAGCCCCAGCATTTT

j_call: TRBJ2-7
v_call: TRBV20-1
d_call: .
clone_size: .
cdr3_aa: CSARAGWTVPYEQYF
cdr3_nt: TGCAGTGCTAGGGCGGGATGGACAGTTCCCTACGAGCAGTACTTC

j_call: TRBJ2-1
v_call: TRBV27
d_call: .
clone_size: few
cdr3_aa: CASSPRGLLGEQFF
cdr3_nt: TGTGCCAGCAGCCCCCGGGGACTCCTAGGTGAGCAGTTCTTC

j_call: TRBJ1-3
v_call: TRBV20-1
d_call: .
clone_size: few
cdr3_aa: CSARGSPNANTIYF
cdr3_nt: TGCAGTGCTAGAGGGAGCCCCAATGCGAACACCATATATTTT

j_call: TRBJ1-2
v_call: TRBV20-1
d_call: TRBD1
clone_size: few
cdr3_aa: CSARAGGGGGGYTF
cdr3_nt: TGCAGTGCTAGAGCAGGGGGCGGTGGCGGTGGCTACACCTTC

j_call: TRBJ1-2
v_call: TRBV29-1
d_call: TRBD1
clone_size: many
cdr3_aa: CSVEDRNYGYTF
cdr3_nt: TGCAGCGTGGAGGACAGGAACTATGGCTACACCTTC

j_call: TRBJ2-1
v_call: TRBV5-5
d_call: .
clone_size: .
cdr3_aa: CASSVFRDSNNEQFF
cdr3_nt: TGTGCCAGCAGCGTCTTCCGGGACTCCAACAATGAGCAGTTCTTC

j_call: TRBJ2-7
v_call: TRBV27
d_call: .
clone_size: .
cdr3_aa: CANSLKSGELTYEQYF
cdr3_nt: TGTGCCAACAGTTTAAAATCAGGGGAACTCACCTACGAGCAGTACTTC

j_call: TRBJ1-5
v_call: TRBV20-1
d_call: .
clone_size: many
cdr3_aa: CSASFREGYNQPQHF
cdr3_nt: TGCAGTGCTAGTTTCAGGGAGGGATACAATCAGCCCCAGCATTTT

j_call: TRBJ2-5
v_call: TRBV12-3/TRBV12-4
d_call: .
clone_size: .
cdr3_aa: CASTMGGETQYF
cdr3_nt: TGTGCCAGCACGATGGGGGGAGAGACCCAGTACTTC

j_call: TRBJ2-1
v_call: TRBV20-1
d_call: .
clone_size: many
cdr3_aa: CSARERKNEQFF
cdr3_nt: TGCAGTGCTAGGGAGCGGAAGAATGAGCAGTTCTTC

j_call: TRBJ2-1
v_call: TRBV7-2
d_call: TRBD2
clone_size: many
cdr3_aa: CASSSGGEQFF
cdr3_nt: TGTGCCAGCAGCTCGGGGGGGGAGCAGTTCTTC

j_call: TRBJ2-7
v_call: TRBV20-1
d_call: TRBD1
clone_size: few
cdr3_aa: CSARQGAGEQYF
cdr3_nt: TGCAGTGCTAGGCAGGGGGCAGGCGAGCAGTACTTC

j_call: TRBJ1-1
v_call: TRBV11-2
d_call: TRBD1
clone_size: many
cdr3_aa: CASSLDNRGHRAFF
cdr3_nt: TGTGCCAGCAGCTTAGATAACAGGGGTCATCGAGCTTTCTTT

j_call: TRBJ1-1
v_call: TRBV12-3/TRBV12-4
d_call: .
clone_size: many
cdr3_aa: CASSLGENTEAFF
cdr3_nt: TGTGCCAGCAGTTTAGGTGAGAACACTGAAGCTTTCTTT

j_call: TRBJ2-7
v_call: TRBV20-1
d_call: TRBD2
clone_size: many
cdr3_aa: CSARGASGRHEQYF
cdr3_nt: TGCAGTGCTAGGGGGGCTAGCGGGAGACACGAGCAGTACTTC

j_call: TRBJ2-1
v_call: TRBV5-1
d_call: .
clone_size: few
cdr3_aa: CASSKGGDYNEQFF
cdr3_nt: TGCGCCAGCAGTAAGGGGGGGGATTACAATGAGCAGTTCTTC

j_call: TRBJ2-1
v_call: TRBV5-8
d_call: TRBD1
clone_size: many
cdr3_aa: CASVSPGQGNNEQFF
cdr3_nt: TGTGCCAGCGTATCCCCGGGACAGGGAAACAATGAGCAGTTCTTC

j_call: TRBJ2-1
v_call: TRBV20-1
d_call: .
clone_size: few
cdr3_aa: CSARDPKSSYNEQFF
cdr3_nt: TGCAGTGCTAGAGATCCGAAGAGCTCCTACAATGAGCAGTTCTTC

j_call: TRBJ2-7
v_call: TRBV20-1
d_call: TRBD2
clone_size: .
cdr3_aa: CSARDWGTSSYEQYF
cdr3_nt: TGCAGTGCTAGAGATTGGGGGACTAGCTCCTACGAGCAGTACTTC

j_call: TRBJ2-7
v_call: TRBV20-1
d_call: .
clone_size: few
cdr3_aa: CSARDPQGSDEQYF
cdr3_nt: TGCAGTGCTAGAGACCCCCAGGGGTCCGACGAGCAGTACTTC

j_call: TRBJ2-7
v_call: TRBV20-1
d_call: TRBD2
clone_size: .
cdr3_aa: CSANRTSPIYEQYF
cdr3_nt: TGCAGTGCAAATCGGACTAGCCCAATCTACGAGCAGTACTTC